The clone carrying this TCR beta chain was found a few times. Its antigen is currently unknown. The PCR employed 60 Vbeta primers together with 13 Jbeta primers. Assay used: immunoSEQ multiplex PCR; TCRdb lists only in-frame clones, some missing. The sample holds fewer than 250,000 clones, around 80% seen once. The sample is drawn from a study of cytomegalovirus exposure and HLA in healthy donors. Study results and limitations: Highly shared variants forming one cluster were likely a sequencing artifact. Later, an analysis showed that TCR beta chains associated with HLA were more clonally expanded than others that were equally common. Associated with cytomegalovirus, according to the listing, were about 160 TCR beta chains.

At collection, donors were nominally healthy, but unrecorded immune exposures were probable. This sequence was found in a middle-aged man in good health and CMV-seronegative. Sequenced sample: PBMCs.

CDR3 region: CSVEDRLAGGISQETQYF. The CDR3 nucleotides are TGCAGCGTTGAAGATCGCCTCGCTGGGGGCATCTCACAAGAGACCCAGTACTTC. This chain uses TRBV29-1 with TRBJ2-5; tentative D call: TRBD1 (6 bases). Germline V CDR1 and CDR2: SQVTM, ANQGSEA. With 0 bases removed from V and 2 bases from J, the gap between germline ends came to 22 bases. The CDR3 is 18 residues long.